The 11 T cell receptor beta chains given below trace back to one sample, sequenced in a study of T cell repertoires in cytomegalovirus infection. TCRdb reanalysed the reads using MiXCR and keeps one entry per CDR3 protein. The table has roughly 150,000 distinct CDR3 sequences, roughly 15% seen once. The material sequenced was CD8+ T cells from PBMCs. These receptors were obtained from a human donor in good health (CMV status not recorded). Some clones in this sample may be carry-over from other donors' samples.

This clonotype has at least ten counts. The chain couples TRBV7-8 to TRBJ2-7; D gene uncertain. This CDR3 spans 14 amino acids. Trimming left V 2 bases short and J 0 bases short, with 8 bases between. Germline V lookup: CDR1 SGHVS, CDR2 FQNEAQ. The CDR3 protein is CASSLSVNSYEQYF. The CDR3 DNA is TGTGCCAGCAGCTTATCCGTCAACTCCTACGAGCAGTACTTC.

The table lists this clonotype with a few counts. This chain joins TRBV27 and TRBJ2-1; D is uncertain. The CDR3 has 11 residues. V was clipped by 10 bases and J by 7 bases, with 11 bases between them. Germline CDR1 reads MNHEY; CDR2 reads SMNVEV (reference sequence). CDR3 in DNA: TGTGCCACCGTGTCCAGGAATGAGCAGTTCTTC. Protein product: CATVSRNEQFF.

The J gene is TRBJ2-7, the V gene TRBV6-6; TRBD2 matches at 12 bases. J was trimmed by 3 bases and V by 7 bases; bases with no gene match: 7. The CDR3 is 15 residues long. In germline, CDR1 is MNHNY, CDR2 SVGAGI (reference sequence). The CDR3 DNA is TGTGCCAGCATCGATAGACTAGCGGGAGTCTACGAGCAGTACTTC. It codes for CASIDRLAGVYEQYF.

V is TRBV7-8 and J is TRBJ1-1; D gene ambiguous. The CDR3 loop spans 14 amino acids. Germline V gives CDR1 SGHVS, CDR2 FQNEAQ. Trimming stripped 2 bases from V and 2 bases from J, with 9 bases between. This CDR3 is CASSLSEGNTEAFF. The CDR3 DNA follows: TGTGCCAGCAGCTTATCGGAGGGAAACACTGAAGCTTTCTTT.

This clonotype was detected only a few times. This chain joins TRBV6-6 and TRBJ2-1, with 7 bases fitting TRBD1. With V trimmed by 2 bases and J by 4 bases, 2 bases remained unmatched. This CDR3 is built from 14 residues. In germline, CDR1 is MNHNY, CDR2 SVGAGI (reference sequence). CDR3 loop: CASSYEQGYNEQFF. The CDR3 coding sequence is TGTGCCAGCAGTTACGAACAGGGGTACAATGAGCAGTTCTTC.

This clonotype has more than one count but fewer than ten. This chain uses TRBV19 with TRBJ2-1, with D perhaps assigned TRBD1 or TRBD2 (5 bases each). V gave up 0 bases and J gave up 7 bases, with 22 bases separating them. The V gene's germline CDR1 is LNHDA and CDR2 SQIVND (reference sequence). This CDR3 region has 18 residues. The DNA for the CDR3 is TGTGCCAGTAGTATAGATCCCGAAGGGGACCTCTTTTCAAATGAGCAGTTCTTC. Its protein product is CASSIDPEGDLFSNEQFF.

A few counts support this clonotype. This chain links TRBV7-7 with TRBJ2-2; unclear D gene. The germline V and J ends were trimmed by 3 bases and 2 bases, with 13 bases remaining between them. The germline V gene encodes CDR1 SSHAT and CDR2 FNYEAQ (reference sequence). The CDR3 contains 16 residues. This CDR3 is CASSLFVTDNTGELFF. For the CDR3, the DNA is TGTGCCAGCAGCTTGTTCGTAACAGATAACACCGGGGAGCTGTTTTTT. The full variable domain, its missing parts supplied by reference TRBV7-7 and TRBJ2-2, is GAGVSQSPRYKVTKRGQDVTLRCDPISSHATLYWYQQALGQGPEFLTYFNYEAQPDKSGLPSDRFSAERPEGSISTLTIQRTEQRDSAMYRCASSLFVTDNTGELFFGEGSRLTVL.

This clonotype was recorded only once. The junction differs from germline at one of its ends, possibly a read error. The V gene is TRBV7-8, the J gene TRBJ2-1, with D uncertain. The CDR3 covers 14 residues. CDR1 is SGHVS, CDR2 FQNEAQ, per germline. The CDR3 nucleotides read TGTACCAGCTCCGCCATGAGCTCCTACAATGAGCAGTTCTTC. This sequence encodes CTSSAMSSYNEQFF.

The rearrangement links TRBV9 to TRBJ2-7, with 11 bases identical to TRBD2. CDR1 is SGDLS, CDR2 YYNGEE, per germline. The V segment lost 4 bases and the J segment 3 bases; nucleotides outside the gene matches: 6. This CDR3 has 15 residues. The CDR3 nucleotides are TGTGCCAGCAGCTCGACTAGCGGGGCGGGCTACGAGCAGTACTTC. This translates into CASSSTSGAGYEQYF.

This clonotype occurred many times. The J gene is TRBJ1-5, the V gene TRBV20-1; TRBD1 agrees at 7 bases. The CDR3 extends over 14 amino acids. J gave up 5 bases and V 6 bases, and 10 bases lay outside the gene matches. Per germline, CDR1 DFQATT and CDR2 SNEGSKA (reference sequence). In DNA form, the CDR3 reads TGCAGTGCCACGACAGGGTCGGGGGATCAGCCCCAGCATTTT. It specifies CSATTGSGDQPQHF.

This clonotype was detected a few times. The chain links TRBV7-6 to TRBJ2-1; 9 bases align to TRBD2. V gave up 0 bases and J gave up 5 bases; unmatched junction bases: 5. CDR3 length: 16 residues. The germline V gene encodes CDR1 SGHVS and CDR2 FNYEAQ. The CDR3 spells CASSLAPAGGDNEQFF. In nucleotides, the CDR3 is TGTGCCAGCAGCTTAGCTCCAGCGGGAGGCGACAATGAGCAGTTCTTC.